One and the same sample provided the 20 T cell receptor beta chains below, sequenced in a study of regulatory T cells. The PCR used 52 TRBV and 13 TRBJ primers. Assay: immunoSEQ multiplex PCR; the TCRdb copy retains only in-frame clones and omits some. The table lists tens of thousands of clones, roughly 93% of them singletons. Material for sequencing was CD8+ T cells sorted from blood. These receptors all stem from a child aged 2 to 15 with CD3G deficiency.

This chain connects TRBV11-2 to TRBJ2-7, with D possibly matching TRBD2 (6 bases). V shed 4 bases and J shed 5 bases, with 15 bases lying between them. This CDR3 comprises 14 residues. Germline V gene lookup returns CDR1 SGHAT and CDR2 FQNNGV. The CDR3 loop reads CASSSRSSGHEQYF. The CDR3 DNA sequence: TGTGCCAGCAGCTCGCGGAGTAGCGGCCACGAGCAGTACTTC.

CDR3 region: CASSLDSDVGKNIQYF. The CDR3 DNA reads TGTGCCAGCAGCTTAGACTCAGACGTTGGCAAAAACATTCAGTACTTC. The gene calls are TRBV11-1 and TRBJ2-4; D not certain. In germline, CDR1 is SGHAT, CDR2 FQDESV (reference sequence). Trimming stripped 1 base from V and 3 bases from J, with 13 bases between. The CDR3 extends over 16 amino acids.

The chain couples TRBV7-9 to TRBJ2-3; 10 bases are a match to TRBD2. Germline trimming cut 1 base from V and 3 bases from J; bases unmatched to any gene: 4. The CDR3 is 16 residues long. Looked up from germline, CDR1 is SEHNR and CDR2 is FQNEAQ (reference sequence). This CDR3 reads CASSLVGLAETDTQYF. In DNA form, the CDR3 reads TGTGCCAGCAGCTTAGTCGGACTAGCGGAAACAGATACGCAGTATTTT.

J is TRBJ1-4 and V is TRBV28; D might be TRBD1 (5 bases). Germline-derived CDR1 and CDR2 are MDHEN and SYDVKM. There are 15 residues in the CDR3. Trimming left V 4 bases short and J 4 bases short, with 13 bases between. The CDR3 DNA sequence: TGTGCCAGCAGTTCCCCGACAGTTAGTAATGAAAAACTGTTTTTT. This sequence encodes CASSSPTVSNEKLFF.

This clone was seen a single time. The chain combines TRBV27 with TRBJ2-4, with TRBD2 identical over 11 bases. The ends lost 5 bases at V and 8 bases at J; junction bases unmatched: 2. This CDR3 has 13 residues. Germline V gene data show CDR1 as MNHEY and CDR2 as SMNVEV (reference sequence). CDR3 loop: CASSALAGDIQYF. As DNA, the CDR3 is TGTGCCAGCAGTGCACTAGCGGGAGACATTCAGTACTTC.

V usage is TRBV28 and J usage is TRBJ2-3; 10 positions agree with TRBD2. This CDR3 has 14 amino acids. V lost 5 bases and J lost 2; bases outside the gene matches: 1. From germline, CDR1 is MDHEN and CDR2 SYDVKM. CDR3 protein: CASSGLADTDTQYF. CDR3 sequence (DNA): TGTGCCAGCAGTGGACTAGCGGACACAGATACGCAGTATTTT. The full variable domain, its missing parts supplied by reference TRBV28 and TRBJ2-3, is DVKVTQSSRYLVKRTGEKVFLECVQDMDHENMFWYRQDPGLGLRLIYFSYDVKMKEKGDIPEGYSVSREKKERFSLILESASTNQTSMYLCASSGLADTDTQYFGPGTRLTVL.

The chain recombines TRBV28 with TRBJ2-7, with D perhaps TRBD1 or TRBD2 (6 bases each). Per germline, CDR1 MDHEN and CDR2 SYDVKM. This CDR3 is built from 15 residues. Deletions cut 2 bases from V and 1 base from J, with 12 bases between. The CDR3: CASSLGRDKSYEQYF. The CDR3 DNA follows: TGTGCCAGCAGTTTAGGGCGGGACAAATCCTACGAGCAGTACTTC.

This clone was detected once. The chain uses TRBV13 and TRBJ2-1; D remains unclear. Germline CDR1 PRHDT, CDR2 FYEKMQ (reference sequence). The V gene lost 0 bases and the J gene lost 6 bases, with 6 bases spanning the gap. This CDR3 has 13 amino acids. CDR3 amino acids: CASSLGTVNEQFF. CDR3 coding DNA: TGTGCCAGCAGCTTAGGGACTGTCAATGAGCAGTTCTTC.

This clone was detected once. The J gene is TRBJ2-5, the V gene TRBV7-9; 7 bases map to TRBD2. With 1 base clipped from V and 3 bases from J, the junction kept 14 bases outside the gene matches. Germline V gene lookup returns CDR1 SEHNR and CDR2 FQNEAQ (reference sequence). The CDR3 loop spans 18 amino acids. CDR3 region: CASSLDYGSAGEEETQYF. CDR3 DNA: TGTGCCAGCAGCTTAGATTACGGCTCGGCGGGAGAGGAAGAGACCCAGTACTTC.

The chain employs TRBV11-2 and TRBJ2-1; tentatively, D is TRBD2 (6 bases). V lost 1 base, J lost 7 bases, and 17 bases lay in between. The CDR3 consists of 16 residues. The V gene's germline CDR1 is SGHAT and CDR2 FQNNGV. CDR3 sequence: CASSLGRAAAGNEQFF. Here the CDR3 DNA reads TGTGCCAGCAGCTTAGGTCGGGCGGCCGCGGGGAATGAGCAGTTCTTC.

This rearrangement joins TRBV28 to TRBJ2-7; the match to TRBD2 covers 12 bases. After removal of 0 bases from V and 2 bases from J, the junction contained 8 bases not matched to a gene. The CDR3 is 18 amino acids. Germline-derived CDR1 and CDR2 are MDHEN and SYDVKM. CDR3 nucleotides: TGTGCCAGCAGTTTATGGGCCGCTAGCGGGAGGGGCGCCTACGAGCAGTACTTC. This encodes CASSLWAASGRGAYEQYF.

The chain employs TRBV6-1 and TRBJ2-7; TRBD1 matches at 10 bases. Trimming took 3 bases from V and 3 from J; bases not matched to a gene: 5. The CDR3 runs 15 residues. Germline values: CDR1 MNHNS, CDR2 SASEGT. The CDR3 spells CASSDSGTGDYEQYF. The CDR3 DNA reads TGTGCCAGCAGTGATTCGGGGACAGGGGACTACGAGCAGTACTTC.

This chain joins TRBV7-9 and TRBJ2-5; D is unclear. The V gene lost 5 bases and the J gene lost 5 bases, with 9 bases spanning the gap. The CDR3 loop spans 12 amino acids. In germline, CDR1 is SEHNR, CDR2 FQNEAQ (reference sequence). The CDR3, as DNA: TGTGCCAGCAGCCCTGGGTGGGAGACCCAGTACTTC. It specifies CASSPGWETQYF.

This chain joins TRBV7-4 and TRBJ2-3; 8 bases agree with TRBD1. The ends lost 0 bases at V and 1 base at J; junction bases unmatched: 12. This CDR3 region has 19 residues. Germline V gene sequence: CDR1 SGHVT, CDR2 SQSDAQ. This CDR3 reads CASSLAQSPQGEGTDTQYF. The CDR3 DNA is TGTGCCAGCAGCTTAGCCCAGTCTCCACAGGGGGAAGGCACAGATACGCAGTATTTT.

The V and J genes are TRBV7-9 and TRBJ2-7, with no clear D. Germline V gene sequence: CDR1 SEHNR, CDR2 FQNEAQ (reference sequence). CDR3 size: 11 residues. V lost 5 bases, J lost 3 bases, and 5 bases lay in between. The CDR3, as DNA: TGTGCCAGCAGCAAGGGCTACGAGCAGTACTTC. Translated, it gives CASSKGYEQYF.

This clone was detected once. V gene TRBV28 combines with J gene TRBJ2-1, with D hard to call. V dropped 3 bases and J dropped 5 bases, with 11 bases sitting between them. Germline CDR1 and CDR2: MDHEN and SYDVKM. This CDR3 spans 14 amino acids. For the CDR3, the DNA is TGTGCCAGCAGTTTTGTAACAGCCCACAATGAGCAGTTCTTC. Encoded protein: CASSFVTAHNEQFF.

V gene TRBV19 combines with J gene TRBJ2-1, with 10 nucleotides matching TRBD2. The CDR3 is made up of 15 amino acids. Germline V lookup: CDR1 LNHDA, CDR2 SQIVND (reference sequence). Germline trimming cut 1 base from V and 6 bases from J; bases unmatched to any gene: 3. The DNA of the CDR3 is TGTGCCAGTAGTATAGGGCTAGCGGGGGCCAATGAGCAGTTCTTC. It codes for CASSIGLAGANEQFF.

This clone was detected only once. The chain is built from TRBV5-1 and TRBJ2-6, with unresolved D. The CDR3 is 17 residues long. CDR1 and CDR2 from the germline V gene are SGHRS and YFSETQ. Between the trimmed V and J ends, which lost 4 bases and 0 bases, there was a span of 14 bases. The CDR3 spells CASSLHPASSGANVLTF. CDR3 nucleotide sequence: TGCGCCAGCAGCCTCCACCCTGCGAGCTCTGGGGCCAACGTCCTGACTTTC.

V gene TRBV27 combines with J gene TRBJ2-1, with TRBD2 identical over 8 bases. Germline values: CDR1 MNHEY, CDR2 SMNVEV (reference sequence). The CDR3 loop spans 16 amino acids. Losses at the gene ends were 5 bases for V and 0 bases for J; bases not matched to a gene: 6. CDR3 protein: CASSPYSGNSYNEQFF. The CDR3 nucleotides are TGTGCCAGCAGTCCCTATAGCGGGAACTCCTACAATGAGCAGTTCTTC.

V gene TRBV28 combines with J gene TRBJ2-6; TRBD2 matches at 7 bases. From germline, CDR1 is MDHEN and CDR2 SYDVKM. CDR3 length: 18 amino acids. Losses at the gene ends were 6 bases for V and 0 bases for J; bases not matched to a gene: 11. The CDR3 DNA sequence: TGTGCCAGCAGCCCCGAAGCGGGATGGGCCTCTGGGGCCAACGTCCTGACTTTC. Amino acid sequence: CASSPEAGWASGANVLTF. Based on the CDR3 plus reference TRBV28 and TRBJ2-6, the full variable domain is DVKVTQSSRYLVKRTGEKVFLECVQDMDHENMFWYRQDPGLGLRLIYFSYDVKMKEKGDIPEGYSVSREKKERFSLILESASTNQTSMYLCASSPEAGWASGANVLTFGAGSRLTVL.